The 27 T cell receptor beta chains listed next were all sequenced from one sample in a study of T-cell reconstitution after alpha-beta-depleted transplantation in children. Unique molecular identifiers were used to barcode this TCRbeta library. TCRdb reprocessed the PCR reads via MiXCR and lists one record per CDR3 protein. The sample holds 350,000 to 450,000 distinct CDR3 sequences, approximately 20% seen once. The starting material was PBMCs from the stem cell graft donor, obtained from the stem cell graft. The source is a human donor who donated a stem cell graft to a child with acute myeloid leukemia.

The chain joins TRBV10-3 to TRBJ1-1; D perhaps matches TRBD1 (5 bases). CDR1 and CDR2 (germline): ENHRY, SYGVKD. V dropped 3 bases and J dropped 3 bases, with 11 bases sitting between them. The CDR3 consists of 14 residues. The CDR3 sequence is CAISDGGGDTEAFF. The CDR3 DNA reads as TGTGCCATCAGTGATGGGGGGGGGGACACTGAAGCTTTCTTT.

In its sample, this clonotype was seen a few times. The genes are TRBV7-9 and TRBJ2-1, with a possible D match to TRBD1 (6 bases). The CDR3 contains 14 residues. Between the trimmed V and J ends, which lost 2 bases and 6 bases, there was a span of 11 bases. CDR1 and CDR2 from the germline V gene are SEHNR and FQNEAQ (reference sequence). The CDR3 DNA follows: TGTGCCAGCAGCTTACTCGAAGGGGGCAATGAGCAGTTCTTC. Protein: CASSLLEGGNEQFF.

The chain carries TRBV20-1 and TRBJ1-5, with unresolved D. The CDR3 sequence is 14 residues long. V was clipped by 0 bases and J by 6 bases, with 12 bases between them. Looked up from germline, CDR1 is DFQATT and CDR2 is SNEGSKA (reference sequence). The DNA for the CDR3 is TGCAGTGCTAGAGAGGGCCCGCGGACTCAGCCCCAGCATTTT. Translation: CSAREGPRTQPQHF.

The rearrangement uses TRBV11-2 and TRBJ2-1; D gene ambiguous. Germline V gene sequence: CDR1 SGHAT, CDR2 FQNNGV. The CDR3 is 15 residues long. Between the trimmed V and J ends, which lost 6 bases and 2 bases, there was a span of 14 bases. In DNA, the CDR3 is TGTGCCAGCAGTTCTACAGATTTTACCTACAATGAGCAGTTCTTC. This sequence encodes CASSSTDFTYNEQFF.

This clonotype was detected ten times or more. The rearrangement links TRBV25-1 to TRBJ2-7, with D perhaps matching TRBD2 (6 bases). V was shortened by 2 bases and J by 4 bases, with 6 bases between the two germline ends. This CDR3 has 12 residues. Germline loops: CDR1 MGHDK, CDR2 SYGVNS. CDR3 loop: CASSEGGYEQYF. In nucleotides, the CDR3 is TGTGCCAGCAGTGAAGGGGGGTACGAGCAGTACTTC.

This clonotype was seen a few times. The chain combines TRBV7-6 with TRBJ2-1; TRBD2 aligns across 12 bases. Germline CDR1 reads SGHVS; CDR2 reads FNYEAQ. The V and J ends lost 5 bases and 9 bases, in that order; junction bases with no gene match: 11. The CDR3 runs to 16 residues. This CDR3 is CASSIETSGSRGEQFF. The DNA of the CDR3 is TGTGCCAGCAGCATAGAGACTAGCGGGAGTAGGGGTGAGCAGTTCTTC.

The rearrangement uses TRBV12-3 or TRBV12-4 and TRBJ2-2; either TRBD1 or TRBD2 may fit D (5 bases each). V lost 4 bases, J lost 2 bases, and 20 bases lay in between. The CDR3 is 18 residues long. The CDR3 here is CASSYFRGGGANTGELFF. The CDR3 DNA sequence: TGTGCCAGCAGTTATTTTCGGGGTGGGGGAGCAAACACCGGGGAGCTGTTTTTT.

This clonotype was found a few times. The genes are TRBV10-3 and TRBJ2-7; D is ambiguous. The germline gives CDR1 ENHRY, CDR2 SYGVKD. Trimming took off 4 bases at V and 2 bases at J, with 3 bases between the two ends. CDR3 length: 11 residues. This chain's CDR3 is CAISVAYEQYF. The CDR3 bases are TGTGCCATCAGTGTAGCCTACGAGCAGTACTTC.

J is TRBJ2-2 and V is TRBV20-1; 10 positions agree with TRBD2. CDR3 size: 16 residues. The germline CDR1 and CDR2 sequences are DFQATT and SNEGSKA (reference sequence). V gave up 0 bases and J gave up 4 bases; unmatched junction bases: 5. CDR3 sequence: CSAREAGGPRTGELFF. In DNA, the CDR3 is TGCAGTGCTAGAGAAGCGGGAGGGCCCCGCACCGGGGAGCTGTTTTTT.

There are many counts of this clonotype. V is TRBV29-1 and J is TRBJ2-7, with a weak D call TRBD1 (5 bases). V dropped 0 bases and J dropped 5 bases, with 14 bases sitting between them. The V gene's germline CDR1 is SQVTM and CDR2 ANQGSEA. This CDR3 spans 14 amino acids. The CDR3 DNA is TGCAGCGTTGAAGATCCCGCAGGGCCCCACGAGCAGTACTTC. This translates into CSVEDPAGPHEQYF.

This clonotype was counted between two and nine times. J is TRBJ2-3 and V is TRBV15; a weak D match, TRBD2 (6 bases). Germline CDR1 LNHNV, CDR2 YYDKDF (reference sequence). The CDR3 spans 15 residues. V lost 0 bases and J 0 bases, leaving 7 bases between the germline ends. CDR3 in DNA: TGTGCCACCAGCAGAGATGGGAGGAGCACAGATACGCAGTATTTT. Translating gives CATSRDGRSTDTQYF.

This clonotype was counted many times. This chain connects TRBV29-1 to TRBJ1-1; D is possibly TRBD1 (5 bases). Germline V gene lookup returns CDR1 SQVTM and CDR2 ANQGSEA. The CDR3 sequence is 11 residues long. V dropped 6 bases and J dropped 5 bases, with 10 bases sitting between them. This CDR3 is CSVNEGTEAFF. The DNA for the CDR3 is TGCAGCGTCAATGAGGGGACTGAAGCTTTCTTT. The full variable domain, in which reference TRBV29-1 and TRBJ1-1 provide the parts outside the CDR3, is SAVISQKPSRDICQRGTSLTIQCQVDSQVTMMFWYRQQPGQSLTLIATANQGSEATYESGFVIDKFPISRPNLTFSTLTVSNMSPEDSSIYLCSVNEGTEAFFGQGTRLTVV.

The chain joins TRBV24-1 to TRBJ2-1; 14 positions agree with TRBD2. The germline V gene has CDR1 KGHDR and CDR2 SFDVKD. Trimming removed 7 bases from V and 10 bases from J; junction bases left unmatched: 8. This CDR3 is 15 amino acids long. The CDR3 DNA reads as TGTGCCACCAGCGGACTAGCGGGAGGCCTAGGGGAGCAGTTCTTC. Protein: CATSGLAGGLGEQFF.

This rearrangement joins TRBV12-3 or TRBV12-4 to TRBJ2-7, with D unclear. This CDR3 region has 12 residues. Trimming took 6 bases from V and 3 from J, leaving 9 bases between them. Here the CDR3 reads CASRGRDYEQYF. The DNA of the CDR3 is TGTGCCAGCAGGGGCAGAGACTACGAGCAGTACTTC.

J is TRBJ2-3 and V is TRBV5-1, with 8 bases that match TRBD2. J gave up 2 bases and V 0 bases, and 5 bases lay outside the gene matches. This CDR3 is 16 amino acids long. The germline V gene encodes CDR1 SGHRS and CDR2 YFSETQ. The chain's CDR3 is CASSLAGAGVTDTQYF. DNA for the CDR3: TGCGCCAGCAGCTTGGCCGGAGCGGGAGTCACAGATACGCAGTATTTT.

This clonotype has only a few counts. This rearrangement joins TRBV12-3 or TRBV12-4 to TRBJ2-3, with 7 bases lining up with TRBD2. The ends lost 5 bases at V and 3 bases at J; junction bases unmatched: 8. The CDR3 totals 15 residues. The CDR3 loop is CASSVGGRGTDTQYF. CDR3 bases: TGTGCCAGCAGTGTTGGCGGGAGAGGGACAGATACGCAGTATTTT.

This chain joins TRBV20-1 and TRBJ2-7, with D tentatively TRBD2 (5 bases). The germline CDR1 and CDR2 sequences are DFQATT and SNEGSKA (reference sequence). This CDR3 region has 14 residues. Trimming took 2 bases from V and 3 from J, leaving 14 bases between them. CDR3 nucleotides: TGCAGTGCTAGATCAGGACTCAAGTTCTACGAGCAGTACTTC. Residues: CSARSGLKFYEQYF.

This clonotype is termed medium-sized. This chain joins TRBV20-1 and TRBJ2-7; 10 nucleotides line up with TRBD2. After removal of 6 bases from V and 3 bases from J, the junction contained 5 bases not matched to a gene. Germline V lookup: CDR1 DFQATT, CDR2 SNEGSKA (reference sequence). CDR3 length: 13 residues. This CDR3 reads CSAAGTSDYEQYF. The CDR3 DNA follows: TGCAGTGCCGCCGGGACTAGCGACTACGAGCAGTACTTC.

In its sample, this clonotype was seen a few times. The chain combines TRBV12-3 or TRBV12-4 with TRBJ2-7, with D possibly matching TRBD1 (7 bases). This CDR3 has 15 residues. V lost 5 bases and J lost 3, with 17 bases in between. The CDR3 sequence is CASSITRRGLYEQYF. In nucleotides, the CDR3 is TGTGCCAGCAGTATAACCCGGAGGGGGCTCTACGAGCAGTACTTC.

The chain is built from TRBV9 and TRBJ2-5; 7 positions agree with TRBD1. The CDR3 consists of 15 residues. The germline V gene encodes CDR1 SGDLS and CDR2 YYNGEE. V lost 4 bases, J lost 4 bases, and 10 bases stayed unmatched. This chain's CDR3 is CASSPQTGSGETQYF. CDR3 sequence (DNA): TGTGCCAGCAGCCCCCAGACAGGGTCCGGAGAGACCCAGTACTTC.

This clonotype was picked up a small number of times. This chain uses TRBV20-1 with TRBJ2-5, with 9 bases that match TRBD2. This CDR3 spans 13 amino acids. Germline CDR1 is DFQATT and CDR2 is SNEGSKA (reference sequence). V was clipped by 3 bases and J by 5 bases; unmatched bases: 4. The CDR3 loop is CSASQSGRETQYF. The CDR3 bases are TGCAGTGCTAGTCAGAGCGGGAGGGAGACCCAGTACTTC.

This sequence joins TRBV7-9 and TRBJ1-5; D is unresolved. Germline V gives CDR1 SEHNR, CDR2 FQNEAQ (reference sequence). V was trimmed by 0 bases and J by 9 bases, leaving 6 bases between them. CDR3 length: 12 amino acids. The CDR3 region has the DNA TGTGCCAGCAGCTTAGCCAGGCGGCCCCAGCATTTT. It is translated as CASSLARRPQHF.

This clonotype was counted at least ten times. The rearrangement joins TRBV4-1 to TRBJ2-7; the match to TRBD1 covers 7 bases. The CDR3 spans 13 residues. Germline CDR1 MGHRA, CDR2 YSYEKL. The junction had 2 bases not matched to a gene; V was cut back by 4 bases and J by 2 bases. The CDR3 coding sequence is TGCGCCAGCAGCCCAGGACAGGCCTACGAGCAGTACTTC. It codes for CASSPGQAYEQYF.

In this sample, this clonotype turned up a few times. The V call is TRBV6-2 or TRBV6-3, the J call TRBJ2-7, with unresolved D. V was shortened by 5 bases and J by 3 bases, with 8 bases between the two germline ends. Germline CDR1 is MNHEY and CDR2 is SVGEGT. This CDR3 comprises 12 residues. CDR3 region: CASSQAGYEQYF. The DNA for the CDR3 is TGTGCCAGCAGTCAGGCTGGCTACGAGCAGTACTTC.

This clonotype was detected only a few times. The chain carries TRBV11-2 and TRBJ2-7; D unresolved. This CDR3 comprises 14 residues. CDR1 is SGHAT, CDR2 FQNNGV, per germline. Trimming left V 1 base short and J 11 bases short, with 18 bases between. The CDR3, as DNA: TGTGCCAGCAGCTTAGGACCCCATATTAAAGCTAAGTACTTC. It specifies CASSLGPHIKAKYF. Drawing the rest from reference TRBV11-2 and TRBJ2-7, the complete variable domain is EAGVAQSPRYKIIEKRQSVAFWCNPISGHATLYWYQQILGQGPKLLIQFQNNGVVDDSQLPKDRFSAERLKGVDSTLKIQPAKLEDSAVYLCASSLGPHIKAKYFGPGTRLTVT.

V gene TRBV7-7 combines with J gene TRBJ2-5; D is possibly TRBD2 (6 bases). This CDR3 spans 13 amino acids. Germline V gene lookup returns CDR1 SSHAT and CDR2 FNYEAQ (reference sequence). V shed 5 bases and J shed 5 bases, with 12 bases lying between them. The CDR3 DNA reads as TGTGCCAGCAGCACCTCGGGACTGGAGACCCAGTACTTC. Its translation is CASSTSGLETQYF. Drawing the rest from reference TRBV7-7 and TRBJ2-5, the complete variable domain is GAGVSQSPRYKVTKRGQDVTLRCDPISSHATLYWYQQALGQGPEFLTYFNYEAQPDKSGLPSDRFSAERPEGSISTLTIQRTEQRDSAMYRCASSTSGLETQYFGPGTRLLVL.

The chain combines TRBV12-3 or TRBV12-4 with TRBJ2-1; D uncertain. The CDR3 runs 13 residues. Trimming left V 7 bases short and J 6 bases short, with 13 bases between. The CDR3 bases are TGTGCCAGCAATAGTAGGGCGACCAATGAGCAGTTCTTC. This codes for CASNSRATNEQFF.